This TCR beta chain was captured by sequencing in a study of identifying expanded T cells in peripheral blood. General study findings and limits: Approximately two-week clone count variance significantly increased as total template count grew.

During the collection period, no donor immune events like infections were recorded. Libraries were prepared by immunoSEQ multiplex PCR; TCRdb keeps only in-frame clonotypes and omits some of them. The table records approximately 110,000 clones, around nine tenths of them present only once. Worth noting for this clone: Its antigen is undetermined.

V lost 0 bases and J lost 7, with 10 bases in between. The CDR3 covers 13 residues. Per germline, CDR1 MNHEY and CDR2 SVGAGI. The TCR originated in a person aged 18-69 years in good health. The chain combines TRBV6-5 with TRBJ2-7, with D tentatively TRBD1 (5 bases). The sample taken for sequencing was blood. CDR3 sequence (DNA): TGTGCCAGCAGTTACTCCGGTGGGGCTGAGCAGTACTTC. Protein: CASSYSGGAEQYF.